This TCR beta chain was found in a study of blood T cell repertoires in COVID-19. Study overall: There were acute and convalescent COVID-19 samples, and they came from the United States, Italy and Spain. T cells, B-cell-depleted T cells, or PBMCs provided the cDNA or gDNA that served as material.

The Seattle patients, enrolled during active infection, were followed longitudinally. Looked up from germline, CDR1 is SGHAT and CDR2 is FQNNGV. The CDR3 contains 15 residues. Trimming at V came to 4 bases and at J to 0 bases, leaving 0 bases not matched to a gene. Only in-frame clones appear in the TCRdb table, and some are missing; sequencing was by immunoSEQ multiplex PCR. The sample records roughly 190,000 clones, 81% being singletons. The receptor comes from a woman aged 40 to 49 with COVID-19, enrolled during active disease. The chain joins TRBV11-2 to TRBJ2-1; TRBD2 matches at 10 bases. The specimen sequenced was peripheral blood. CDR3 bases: TGTGCCAGCAGCTCTAGCGGGAGCTCCTACAATGAGCAGTTCTTC. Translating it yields CASSSSGSSYNEQFF.